These 28 T cell receptor beta chains came from one sample sequenced in a study of cytomegalovirus exposure and HLA in healthy donors (dated by TCRdb to about 2017). The library was obtained by the immunoSEQ multiplex PCR assay. For the multiplex PCR, a mixture combining 60 forward primers for TCR Vbeta segments and 13 reverse primers for TCR Jbeta segments was used. TCRdb took this table from immuneACCESS and kept in-frame rearrangements with V and J called. Such tables lack part of the clones; where checked against another copy, unresolved V genes explain under half of the gap, and the rest is unexplained. This sample's table lists around 44,000 clones. Of the sample, 6.1% falls within the top ten clones. Sequenced: PBMCs. The source of these receptors is a male donor in good health and CMV-seropositive.

This rearrangement joins TRBV7-9 to TRBJ2-5, with 15 bases aligning to TRBD2. The length of the CDR3 is 15 residues. V was clipped by 5 bases and J by 5 bases; unmatched bases: 3. The germline V gene has CDR1 SEHNR and CDR2 FQNEAQ (reference sequence). DNA for the CDR3: TGTGCCAGCAGCATCGGGACTAGCGGGGGGGAGACCCAGTACTTC. Amino acid sequence: CASSIGTSGGETQYF.

V is TRBV21-1 and J is TRBJ1-1. TRBV21-1 constitutes a pseudogene. The CDR3 is 14 residues long. The DNA for the CDR3 is TGTGCCAGCAGCAATAGTGTGGGGAGCACTGAAGCTTTCTTT. The encoded protein is CASSNSVGSTEAFF.

This sequence joins TRBV2 and TRBJ2-7, with D perhaps matching TRBD1 (5 bases). The CDR3 spans 13 residues. V dropped 7 bases and J dropped 2 bases, with 12 bases sitting between them. In germline, CDR1 is SNHLY, CDR2 FYNNEI. The CDR3 is CASTGALTYEQYF. CDR3 coding DNA: TGTGCCAGCACTGGGGCCCTTACCTACGAGCAGTACTTC.

About this clone: This specimen includes other DNA sequences encoding the same CDR3. This chain connects TRBV4-3 to TRBJ2-7, with D possibly being TRBD2 (5 bases). Trimming removed 1 base at V and 7 bases at J, with 8 bases between. From germline, CDR1 is LGHNA and CDR2 YSLEER. The CDR3 is 12 residues long. CDR3 residues: CASSQGGLEQYF. Written as DNA, the CDR3 is TGCGCCAGCAGCCAAGGAGGGCTGGAGCAGTACTTC.

The chain has TRBV7-9 and TRBJ2-4; the match to TRBD1 covers 8 bases. The CDR3 loop spans 16 amino acids. Germline values: CDR1 SEHNR, CDR2 FQNEAQ (reference sequence). V shed 1 base and J 0 bases; nucleotides not matched to a gene: 2. The CDR3 spells CASSLGTGGAKNIQYF. CDR3 nucleotides: TGTGCCAGCAGCTTAGGAACAGGGGGAGCCAAAAACATTCAGTACTTC. Combining the CDR3 with reference TRBV7-9 and TRBJ2-4 gives the whole variable domain DTGVSQNPRHKITKRGQNVTFRCDPISEHNRLYWYRQTLGQGPEFLTYFQNEAQLEKSRLLSDRFSAERPKGSFSTLEIQRTEQGDSAMYLCASSLGTGGAKNIQYFGAGTRLSVL.

The rearrangement links TRBV7-3 to TRBJ2-2; 10 nucleotides agree with TRBD2. Germline V lookup: CDR1 SGHTA, CDR2 FQGTGA. J was trimmed by 2 bases and V by 4 bases; bases with no gene match: 1. CDR3 length: 15 amino acids. The CDR3 nucleotides are TGTGCCAGCAGCTCTAGCGGGGGAAACACCGGGGAGCTGTTTTTT. Protein: CASSSSGGNTGELFF. The full variable domain, with the rest looked up from reference TRBV7-3 and TRBJ2-2, is GAGVSQTPSNKVTEKGKYVELRCDPISGHTALYWYRQSLGQGPEFLIYFQGTGAADDSGLPNDRFFAVRPEGSVSTLKIQRTERGDSAVYLCASSSSGGNTGELFFGEGSRLTVL.

The rearrangement links TRBV6-5 to TRBJ1-2, with TRBD1 as a possible D gene (6 bases). Per germline, CDR1 MNHEY and CDR2 SVGAGI. This CDR3 spans 15 amino acids. Between the trimmed V and J ends, which lost 0 bases and 5 bases, there was a span of 13 bases. DNA of the CDR3: TGTGCCAGCAGTTACTCGCGCGGGGGGCTATATGGCTACACCTTC. Residues: CASSYSRGGLYGYTF.

The rearrangement links TRBV28 to TRBJ1-1; no clear D. V was cut by 6 bases and J by 3 bases, with 14 bases left in between. CDR1 is MDHEN, CDR2 SYDVKM, per germline. The CDR3 has 14 residues. The CDR3 here is CASSPWASYTEAFF. CDR3 DNA: TGTGCCAGCAGCCCCTGGGCGAGTTACACTGAAGCTTTCTTT.

This sequence joins TRBV5-5 and TRBJ1-3; weak D call: TRBD1 (6 bases). The germline V gene encodes CDR1 SGHKS and CDR2 YYEKEE (reference sequence). V lost 0 bases, J lost 3 bases, and 22 bases lay in between. This CDR3 is 19 amino acids long. The CDR3 DNA follows: TGTGCCAGCAGCTTGGACAGGGTTAGCCACTCCAGCTTTGGAAACACCATATATTTT. Translation gives CASSLDRVSHSSFGNTIYF.

This sequence joins TRBV4-3 and TRBJ1-6; no reliable D call. Germline CDR1 reads LGHNA; CDR2 reads YSLEER. This CDR3 contains 16 residues. V lost 0 bases to trimming and J lost 6 bases, with 12 bases between them. CDR3 nucleotides: TGCGCCAGCAGCCAAGAGGCAGATCAATCTAATTCACCCCTCCACTTT. Translating it yields CASSQEADQSNSPLHF.

CDR3 protein: CATSPGTGWGEQFF. For the CDR3, the DNA is TGTGCCACCTCTCCTGGGACAGGGTGGGGTGAGCAGTTCTTC. V usage is TRBV2 and J usage is TRBJ2-1; TRBD1 agrees at 9 bases. Germline trimming cut 10 bases from V and 9 bases from J; bases unmatched to any gene: 13. The CDR3 is 14 amino acids. The germline CDR1 and CDR2 sequences are SNHLY and FYNNEI.

This chain uses TRBV2 with TRBJ1-2; 9 positions match TRBD1. CDR1 is SNHLY, CDR2 FYNNEI, per germline. Unmatched junction bases numbered 7, after V lost 4 bases and J lost 4 bases. The CDR3 loop spans 15 amino acids. The CDR3 loop reads CASSGGTGLGYGYTF. CDR3 coding DNA: TGTGCCAGCAGTGGGGGGACAGGGCTCGGCTATGGCTACACCTTC.

This rearrangement joins TRBV30 to TRBJ1-6; D unclear. The CDR3 is 13 residues long. Germline CDR1 reads GTSNPN; CDR2 reads SVGIG (reference sequence). V shed 6 bases and J shed 0 bases, with 6 bases lying between them. The CDR3: CACASSYNSPLHF. CDR3 nucleotide sequence: TGTGCCTGTGCGAGCTCCTATAATTCACCCCTCCACTTT.

The V and J genes are TRBV6-6 and TRBJ2-7, with 12 positions matching TRBD1. The ends lost 0 bases at V and 6 bases at J; junction bases unmatched: 3. The length of the CDR3 is 15 residues. The V gene's germline CDR1 is MNHNY and CDR2 SVGAGI (reference sequence). This CDR3 reads CASSYSGTGGLEQYF. The CDR3 DNA sequence: TGTGCCAGCAGTTACTCAGGGACAGGGGGCCTCGAGCAGTACTTC.

The V and J genes are TRBV29-1 and TRBJ2-7; 9 bases agree with TRBD2. V shed 7 bases, J shed 6 bases, and the junction held 7 bases outside the gene matches. The CDR3 length is 12 residues. Germline assignment: CDR1 SQVTM and CDR2 ANQGSEA. The CDR3 here is CSAGTSPSEQYF. In DNA form, the CDR3 reads TGCAGCGCAGGGACTAGCCCTAGCGAGCAGTACTTC.

J is TRBJ1-5 and V is TRBV7-8; D remains unclear. Germline assignment: CDR1 SGHVS and CDR2 FQNEAQ. V lost 5 bases and J lost 2, with 16 bases in between. This CDR3 comprises 16 residues. CDR3 loop: CASSPGREGGNQPQHF. CDR3 coding DNA: TGTGCCAGCAGCCCTGGGAGGGAAGGTGGCAATCAGCCCCAGCATTTT.

This chain joins TRBV5-1 and TRBJ2-3; 9 bases fit TRBD2. Germline V gene lookup returns CDR1 SGHRS and CDR2 YFSETQ. This CDR3 comprises 16 residues. With V trimmed by 0 bases and J by 2 bases, 4 bases remained unmatched. CDR3 nucleotides: TGCGCCAGCAGCTTGGAGGCTAGCGGGATCACAGATACGCAGTATTTT. Residues: CASSLEASGITDTQYF.

The CDR3 DNA is TGTGCCAGCAGCTTATCTGATAGCGGGGGGACACCCACAGATACGCAGTATTTT. Translation gives CASSLSDSGGTPTDTQYF. The gene calls are TRBV7-3 and TRBJ2-3; TRBD2 matches 10 bases. The germline gives CDR1 SGHTA, CDR2 FQGTGA. The V and J ends lost 2 bases and 2 bases, in that order; junction bases with no gene match: 10. CDR3 size: 18 residues.

The V and J genes are TRBV7-3 and TRBJ2-3; possible D gene TRBD2, 5 bases. CDR1 is SGHTA and CDR2 is FQGTGA in the germline V gene. The CDR3 runs to 15 residues. The V end lost 0 bases, the J end lost 4 bases, and 11 bases lay between the germline ends. The CDR3 reads CASSLTLTRADTQYF. CDR3 nucleotides: TGTGCCAGCAGCTTAACGTTGACGAGGGCAGATACGCAGTATTTT.

This sequence joins TRBV2 and TRBJ1-2, with 7 bases aligning to TRBD1. The germline V gene encodes CDR1 SNHLY and CDR2 FYNNEI. The CDR3 runs to 14 residues. V gave up 6 bases and J gave up 0 bases; unmatched junction bases: 4. The CDR3 region is CASRGDRANYGYTF. The DNA of the CDR3 is TGTGCCAGCAGGGGTGACAGGGCTAACTATGGCTACACCTTC.

CDR3 region: CASTQGYEQYF. In DNA form, the CDR3 reads TGTGCCAGCACCCAGGGTTACGAGCAGTACTTC. The chain is built from TRBV7-9 and TRBJ2-7, with D perhaps TRBD1 (5 bases). This CDR3 contains 11 residues. V dropped 7 bases and J dropped 4 bases, with 8 bases sitting between them. The germline V gene encodes CDR1 SEHNR and CDR2 FQNEAQ (reference sequence).

The chain links TRBV19 to TRBJ2-3; 11 bases are shared with TRBD2. Unmatched junction bases numbered 2, after V lost 2 bases and J lost 4 bases. Germline V gene sequence: CDR1 LNHDA, CDR2 SQIVND (reference sequence). The CDR3 contains 15 residues. The CDR3 sequence: CASSILAGGSDTQYF. The DNA for the CDR3 is TGTGCCAGTAGTATACTAGCGGGGGGTTCAGATACGCAGTATTTT.

This chain links TRBV5-1 with TRBJ2-1; the D gene is possibly TRBD2 (6 bases). Deletions cut 0 bases from V and 2 bases from J, with 6 bases between. CDR3 length equals 14 residues. The germline V gene encodes CDR1 SGHRS and CDR2 YFSETQ. The CDR3 protein is CASSLGTTYNEQFF. DNA for the CDR3: TGCGCCAGCAGCTTGGGGACTACCTACAATGAGCAGTTCTTC. The whole variable domain, filled in from reference TRBV5-1 and TRBJ2-1, reads KAGVTQTPRYLIKTRGQQVTLSCSPISGHRSVSWYQQTPGQGLQFLFEYFSETQRNKGNFPGRFSGRQFSNSRSEMNVSTLELGDSALYLCASSLGTTYNEQFFGPGTRLTVL.

The chain joins TRBV6-1 to TRBJ2-7, with no clear D. The CDR3 loop spans 15 amino acids. V dropped 6 bases and J dropped 2 bases, with 17 bases sitting between them. Germline V gene data show CDR1 as MNHNS and CDR2 as SASEGT. CDR3 sequence (DNA): TGTGCCAGCAGATCAAGCCGAGAACTCCCCTACGAGCAGTACTTC. Translating gives CASRSSRELPYEQYF.

The chain joins TRBV18 to TRBJ1-1; D possibly corresponds to TRBD1 (6 bases). Germline V lookup: CDR1 KGHSH, CDR2 LQKENI. The V and J ends lost 0 bases and 1 base respectively, with 12 bases between them. The CDR3 extends over 16 amino acids. CDR3: CASSPPVQGSNTEAFF. CDR3 DNA: TGTGCCAGCTCACCACCGGTGCAGGGGTCGAACACTGAAGCTTTCTTT.

The V gene is TRBV19, the J gene TRBJ2-1; the D is unclear. Trimming cost V 0 bases and J 10 bases, with 7 bases left between them. The CDR3 contains 12 residues. CDR1 is LNHDA, CDR2 SQIVND, per germline (reference sequence). The CDR3 loop reads CASSIDGCEQFF. For the CDR3, the DNA is TGTGCCAGTAGTATAGATGGCTGCGAGCAGTTCTTC.

V and J are TRBV7-2 and TRBJ1-3, with 11 bases that match TRBD1. V was clipped by 5 bases and J by 3 bases; unmatched bases: 3. The CDR3 runs 15 residues. CDR1 is SGHTA, CDR2 FQGNSA, per germline. The CDR3: CASSPDRGLGNTIYF. DNA for the CDR3: TGTGCCAGCAGCCCGGACAGGGGGCTTGGAAACACCATATATTTT.

This chain joins TRBV28 and TRBJ2-7; D not certain. Germline V CDR1 and CDR2: MDHEN, SYDVKM. The CDR3 spans 13 residues. V lost 3 bases and J 4 bases, leaving 10 bases between the germline ends. The CDR3 loop reads CASSFLFNYEQYF. The CDR3 region has the DNA TGTGCCAGCAGTTTTCTCTTTAATTACGAGCAGTACTTC.